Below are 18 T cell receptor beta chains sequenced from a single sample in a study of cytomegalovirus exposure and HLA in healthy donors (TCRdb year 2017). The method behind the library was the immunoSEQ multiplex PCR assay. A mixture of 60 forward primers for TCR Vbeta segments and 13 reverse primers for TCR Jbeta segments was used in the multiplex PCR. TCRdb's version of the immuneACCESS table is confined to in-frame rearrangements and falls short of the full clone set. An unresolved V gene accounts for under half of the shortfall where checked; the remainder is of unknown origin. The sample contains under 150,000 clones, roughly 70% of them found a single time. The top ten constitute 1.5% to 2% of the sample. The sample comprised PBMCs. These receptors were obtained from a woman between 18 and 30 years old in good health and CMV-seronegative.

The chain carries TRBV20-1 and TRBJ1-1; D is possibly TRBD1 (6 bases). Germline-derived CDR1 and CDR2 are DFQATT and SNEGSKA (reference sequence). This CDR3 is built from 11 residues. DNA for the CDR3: TGCAGAGTCCAGGGGCGTACTGAAGCTTTCTTT. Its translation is CRVQGRTEAFF.

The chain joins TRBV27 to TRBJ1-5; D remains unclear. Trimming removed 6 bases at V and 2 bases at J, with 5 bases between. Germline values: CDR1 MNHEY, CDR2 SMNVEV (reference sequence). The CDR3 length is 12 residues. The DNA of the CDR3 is TGTGCCAGCAGCGGGGGCAATCAGCCCCAGCATTTT. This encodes CASSGGNQPQHF.

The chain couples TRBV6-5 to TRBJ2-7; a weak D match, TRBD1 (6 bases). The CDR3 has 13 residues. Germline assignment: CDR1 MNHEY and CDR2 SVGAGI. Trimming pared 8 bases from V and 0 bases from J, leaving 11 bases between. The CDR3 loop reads CASLDSSSYEQYF. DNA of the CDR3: TGTGCCAGCCTGGACAGTAGCTCCTACGAGCAGTACTTC.

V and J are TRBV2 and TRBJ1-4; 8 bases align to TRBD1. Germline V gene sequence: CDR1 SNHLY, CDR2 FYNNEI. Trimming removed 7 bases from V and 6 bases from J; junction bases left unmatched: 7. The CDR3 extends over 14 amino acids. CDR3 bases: TGTGCCAGCACCACGACAGGGGTCTATGAAAAACTGTTTTTT. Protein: CASTTTGVYEKLFF.

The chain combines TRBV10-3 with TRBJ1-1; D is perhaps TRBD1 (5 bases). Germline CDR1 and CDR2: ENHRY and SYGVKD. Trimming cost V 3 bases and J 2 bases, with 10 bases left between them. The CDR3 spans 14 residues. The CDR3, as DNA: TGTGCCATCAGTGATACCGACAGCAACACTGAAGCTTTCTTT. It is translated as CAISDTDSNTEAFF.

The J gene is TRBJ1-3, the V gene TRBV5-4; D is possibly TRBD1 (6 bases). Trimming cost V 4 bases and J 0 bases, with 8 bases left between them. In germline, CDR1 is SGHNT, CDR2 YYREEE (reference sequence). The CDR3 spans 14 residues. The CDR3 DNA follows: TGTGCCAGCAGCGGGGGCCGCTCTGGAAACACCATATATTTT. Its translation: CASSGGRSGNTIYF. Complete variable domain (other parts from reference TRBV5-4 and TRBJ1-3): ETGVTQSPTHLIKTRGQQVTLRCSSQSGHNTVSWYQQALGQGPQFIFQYYREEENGRGNFPPRFSGLQFPNYSSELNVNALELDDSALYLCASSGGRSGNTIYFGEGSWLTVV.

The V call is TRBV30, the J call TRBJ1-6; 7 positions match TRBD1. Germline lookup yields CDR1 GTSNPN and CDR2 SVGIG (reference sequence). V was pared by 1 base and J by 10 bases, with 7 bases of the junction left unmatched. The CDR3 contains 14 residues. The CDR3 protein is CAWSAPGGNSPLHF. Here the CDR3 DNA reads TGTGCCTGGAGTGCCCCAGGGGGTAACTCACCCCTCCACTTT.

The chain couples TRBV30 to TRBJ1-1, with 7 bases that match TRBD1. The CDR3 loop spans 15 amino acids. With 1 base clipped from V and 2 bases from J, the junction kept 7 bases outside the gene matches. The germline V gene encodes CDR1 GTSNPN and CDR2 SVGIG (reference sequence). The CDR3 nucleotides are TGTGCCTGGAGTGCTCCGGGACAGCCAAACACTGAAGCTTTCTTT. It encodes CAWSAPGQPNTEAFF.

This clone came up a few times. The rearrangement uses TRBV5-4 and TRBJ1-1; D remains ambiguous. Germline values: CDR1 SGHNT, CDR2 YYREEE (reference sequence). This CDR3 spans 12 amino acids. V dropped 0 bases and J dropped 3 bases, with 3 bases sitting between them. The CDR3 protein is CASSLGDTEAFF. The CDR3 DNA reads TGTGCCAGCAGCTTGGGCGACACTGAAGCTTTCTTT. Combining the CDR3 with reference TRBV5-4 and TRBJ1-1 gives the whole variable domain ETGVTQSPTHLIKTRGQQVTLRCSSQSGHNTVSWYQQALGQGPQFIFQYYREEENGRGNFPPRFSGLQFPNYSSELNVNALELDDSALYLCASSLGDTEAFFGQGTRLTVV.

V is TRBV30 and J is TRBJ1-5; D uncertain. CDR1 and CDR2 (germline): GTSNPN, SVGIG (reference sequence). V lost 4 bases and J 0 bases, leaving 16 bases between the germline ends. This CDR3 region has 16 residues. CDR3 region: CAWNRGRVGSNQPQHF. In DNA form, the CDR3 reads TGTGCCTGGAACCGAGGGAGGGTGGGTAGCAATCAGCCCCAGCATTTT.

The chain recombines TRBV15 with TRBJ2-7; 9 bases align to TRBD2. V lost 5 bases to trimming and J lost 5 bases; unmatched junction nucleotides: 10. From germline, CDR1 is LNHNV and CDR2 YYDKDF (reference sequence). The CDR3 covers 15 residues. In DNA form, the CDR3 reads TGTGCCACCAGCTCCCGTCTAGCGGGGTACCACGAGCAGTACTTC. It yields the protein CATSSRLAGYHEQYF. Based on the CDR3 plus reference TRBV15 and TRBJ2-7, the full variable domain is DAMVIQNPRYQVTQFGKPVTLSCSQTLNHNVMYWYQQKSSQAPKLLFHYYDKDFNNEADTPDNFQSRRPNTSFCFLDIRSPGLGDTAMYLCATSSRLAGYHEQYFGPGTRLTVT.

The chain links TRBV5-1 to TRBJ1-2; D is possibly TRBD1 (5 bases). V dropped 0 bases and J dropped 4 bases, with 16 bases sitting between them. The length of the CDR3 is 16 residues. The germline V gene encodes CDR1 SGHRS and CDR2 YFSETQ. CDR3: CASSLDLQESFYGYTF. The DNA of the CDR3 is TGCGCCAGCAGCTTGGACCTACAGGAGTCCTTCTATGGCTACACCTTC.

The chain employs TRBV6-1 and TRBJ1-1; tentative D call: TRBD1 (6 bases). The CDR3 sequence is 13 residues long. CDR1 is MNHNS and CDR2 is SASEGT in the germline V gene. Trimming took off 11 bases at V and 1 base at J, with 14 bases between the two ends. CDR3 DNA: TGTGCCTTATCGACAGGAACGAACACTGAAGCTTTCTTT. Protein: CALSTGTNTEAFF.

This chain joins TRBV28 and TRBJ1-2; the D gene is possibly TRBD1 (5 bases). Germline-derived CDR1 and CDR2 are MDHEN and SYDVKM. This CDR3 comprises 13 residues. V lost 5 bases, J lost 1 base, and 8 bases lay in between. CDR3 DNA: TGTGCCAGCAGTGACAGAATTAACTATGGCTACACCTTC. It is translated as CASSDRINYGYTF.

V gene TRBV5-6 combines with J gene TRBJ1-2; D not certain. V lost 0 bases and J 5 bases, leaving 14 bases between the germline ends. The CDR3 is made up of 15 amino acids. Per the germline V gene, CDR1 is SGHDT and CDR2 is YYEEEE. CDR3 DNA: TGTGCCAGCAGCTTGGGTAGCGCGGGTTCGTATGGCTACACCTTC. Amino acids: CASSLGSAGSYGYTF.

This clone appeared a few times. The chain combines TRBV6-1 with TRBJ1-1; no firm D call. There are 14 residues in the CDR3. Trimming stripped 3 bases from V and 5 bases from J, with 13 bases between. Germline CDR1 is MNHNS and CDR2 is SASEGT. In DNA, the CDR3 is TGTGCCAGCAGTGACACCTCCCCGGGGACTGAAGCTTTCTTT. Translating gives CASSDTSPGTEAFF.

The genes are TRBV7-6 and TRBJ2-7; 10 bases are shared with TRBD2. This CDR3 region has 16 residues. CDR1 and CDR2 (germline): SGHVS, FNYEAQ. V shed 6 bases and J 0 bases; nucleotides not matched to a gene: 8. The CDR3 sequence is CASSYVAGGSSYEQYF. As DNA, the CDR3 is TGTGCCAGCAGTTATGTAGCGGGGGGTAGCTCCTACGAGCAGTACTTC.

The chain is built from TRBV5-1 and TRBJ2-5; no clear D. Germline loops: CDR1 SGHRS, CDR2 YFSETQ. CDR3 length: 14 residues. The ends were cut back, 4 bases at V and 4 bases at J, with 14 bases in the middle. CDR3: CASSPQPPRETQYF. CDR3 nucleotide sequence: TGCGCCAGCAGCCCCCAACCACCCAGAGAGACCCAGTACTTC.